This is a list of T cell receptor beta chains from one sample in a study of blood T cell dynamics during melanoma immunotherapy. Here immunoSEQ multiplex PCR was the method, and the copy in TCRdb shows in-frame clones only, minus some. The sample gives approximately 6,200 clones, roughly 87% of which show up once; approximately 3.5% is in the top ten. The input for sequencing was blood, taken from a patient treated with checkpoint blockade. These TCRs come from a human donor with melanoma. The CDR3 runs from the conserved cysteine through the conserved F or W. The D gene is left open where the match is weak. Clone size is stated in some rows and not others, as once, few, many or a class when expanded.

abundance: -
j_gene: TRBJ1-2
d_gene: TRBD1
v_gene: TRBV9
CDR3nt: TGTGCCAGCAGCTCCGGGACAGGGGGCTATGGCTACACCTTC
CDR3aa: CASSSGTGGYGYTF

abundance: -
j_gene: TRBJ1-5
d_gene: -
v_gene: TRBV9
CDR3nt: TGTGCCAGCAGCCCGGGGGGTAGTAGCAATCAGCCCCAGCATTTT
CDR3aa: CASSPGGSSNQPQHF

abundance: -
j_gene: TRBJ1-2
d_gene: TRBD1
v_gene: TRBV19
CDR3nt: TGTGCCAGTAGTATCGACAGGGGTGAAGGCTACACCTTC
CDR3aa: CASSIDRGEGYTF

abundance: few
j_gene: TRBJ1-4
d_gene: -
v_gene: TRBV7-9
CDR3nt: TGTGCCAGCAGCCCAATGGGAGGGAATAGTGAAAAACTGTTTTTT
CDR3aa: CASSPMGGNSEKLFF

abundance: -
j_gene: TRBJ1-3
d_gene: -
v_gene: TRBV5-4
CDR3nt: TGTGCCAGCAGCTTGTTTGGGGGCATCTCTGGAAACACCATATATTTT
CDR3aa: CASSLFGGISGNTIYF

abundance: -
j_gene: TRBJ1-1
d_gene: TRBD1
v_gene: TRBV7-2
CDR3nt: TGTGCCAGCAGCAACAGGGGGGGCGTGGCTGAAGCTTTCTTT
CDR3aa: CASSNRGGVAEAFF

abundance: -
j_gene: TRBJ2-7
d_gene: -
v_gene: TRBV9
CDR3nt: TGTGCCAGCAGCGGCGACAGACTGACCTCCTACGAGCAGTACTTC
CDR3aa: CASSGDRLTSYEQYF

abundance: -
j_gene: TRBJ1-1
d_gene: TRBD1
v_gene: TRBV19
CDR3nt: TGTGCCAGTAGTAGGACAGGGGGTTCGAGCACTGAAGCTTTCTTT
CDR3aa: CASSRTGGSSTEAFF

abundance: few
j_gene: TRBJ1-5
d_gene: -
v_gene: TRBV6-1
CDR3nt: TGTGCCAGCAGTGAAAGGGGTGGTTCTACTCAGCCCCAGCATTTT
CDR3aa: CASSERGGSTQPQHF

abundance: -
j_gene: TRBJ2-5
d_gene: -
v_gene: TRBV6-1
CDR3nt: TGTGCCAGCAGTGAAGCGAACAGGCAAGGGGCCTGGGAGACCCAGTACTTC
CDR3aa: CASSEANRQGAWETQYF

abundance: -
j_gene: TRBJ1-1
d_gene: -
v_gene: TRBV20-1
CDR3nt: TGCAGTGCCGGAAACCAGGTCACAGCTTTCTTT
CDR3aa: CSAGNQVTAFF

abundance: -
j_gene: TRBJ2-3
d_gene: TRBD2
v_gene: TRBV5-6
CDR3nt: TGTGCCAGCAGCAAGAGCGGGGGGGTCGATACGCAGTATTTT
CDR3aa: CASSKSGGVDTQYF

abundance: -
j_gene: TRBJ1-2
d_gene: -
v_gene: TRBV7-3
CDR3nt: TGTGCCAGCAGCCAAAGGGGAGGCTATGGCTACACCTTC
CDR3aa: CASSQRGGYGYTF

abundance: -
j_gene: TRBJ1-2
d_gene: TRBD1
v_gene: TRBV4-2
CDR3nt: TGTGCCAGCAGCCAAGGACAGGGCCCCGATGGCTACACCTTC
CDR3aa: CASSQGQGPDGYTF

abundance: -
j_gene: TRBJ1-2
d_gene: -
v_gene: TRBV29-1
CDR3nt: TGCAGCGTTGAAGGTCGGGCAGGCGTGGATGGCTACACCTTC
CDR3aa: CSVEGRAGVDGYTF

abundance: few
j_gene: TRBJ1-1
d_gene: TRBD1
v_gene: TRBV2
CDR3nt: TGTGCCAGCAGTGAATCGGCCGCAGGGGGGGCTTTCTTT
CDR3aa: CASSESAAGGAFF

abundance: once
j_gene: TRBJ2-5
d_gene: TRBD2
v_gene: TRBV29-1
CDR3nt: TGCAGCGGGGTCGCGGGGGAAGAGACCCAGTACTTC
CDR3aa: CSGVAGEETQYF

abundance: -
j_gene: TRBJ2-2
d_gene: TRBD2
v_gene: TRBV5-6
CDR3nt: TGTGCCAGCAGCTTAGCCGTCGGGACTAGGAGTACCGGGGAGCTGTTTTTT
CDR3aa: CASSLAVGTRSTGELFF

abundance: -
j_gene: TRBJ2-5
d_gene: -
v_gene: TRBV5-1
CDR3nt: TGCGCCAGCAGCCGAGGACCCCGTCGCGAGACCCAGTACTTC
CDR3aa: CASSRGPRRETQYF

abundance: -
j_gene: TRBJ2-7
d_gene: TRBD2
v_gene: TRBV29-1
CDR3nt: TGCAGCGTAGTGGGACTAGCGTCGAACCCCTACGAGCAGTACTTC
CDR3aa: CSVVGLASNPYEQYF

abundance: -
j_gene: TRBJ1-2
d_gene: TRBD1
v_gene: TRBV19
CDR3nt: TGTGCCACTAAGGACAGGGGGGTTGGGGGCTACACCTTC
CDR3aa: CATKDRGVGGYTF

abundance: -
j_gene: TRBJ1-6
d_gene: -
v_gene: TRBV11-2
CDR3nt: TGTGCCAGCAGCACACTAACAGAAAGGACTTCACCCCTCCACTTT
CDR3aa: CASSTLTERTSPLHF

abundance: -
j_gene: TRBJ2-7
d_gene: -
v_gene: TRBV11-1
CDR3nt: TGTGCCAGCAGCTTCGGCGGGACCTACGAGCAGTACTTC
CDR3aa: CASSFGGTYEQYF

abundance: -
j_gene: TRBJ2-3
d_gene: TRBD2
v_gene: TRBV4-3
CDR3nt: TGCGCCAGCAGCCAAGGCGAAGCGAGCGGGGGGGCGACAGATACGCAGTATTTT
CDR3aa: CASSQGEASGGATDTQYF

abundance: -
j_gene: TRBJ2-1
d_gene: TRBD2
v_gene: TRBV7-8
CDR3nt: TGTGCCAGCAGCACTAGCGGGGGGGCGATAAATGAGCAGTTCTTC
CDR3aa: CASSTSGGAINEQFF

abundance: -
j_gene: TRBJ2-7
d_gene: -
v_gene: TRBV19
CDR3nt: TGTGCCAGTAGTATACGCTGGGGGCTTATCGTGTACGAGCAGTACTTC
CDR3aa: CASSIRWGLIVYEQYF

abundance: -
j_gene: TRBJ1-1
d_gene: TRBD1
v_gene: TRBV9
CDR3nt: TGTGCCAGCAGCGATAGTAGGGGACAGGGGGCTGACACTGAAGCTTTCTTT
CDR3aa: CASSDSRGQGADTEAFF

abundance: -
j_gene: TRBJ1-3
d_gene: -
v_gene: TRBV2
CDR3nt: TGTGCCAGCAGTGACAGAGGACTCTCTGGAAACACCATATATTTT
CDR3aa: CASSDRGLSGNTIYF

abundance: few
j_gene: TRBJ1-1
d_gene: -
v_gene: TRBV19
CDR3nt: TGTGCCAGTAGTAGGGCAGCTGAAGCTTTCTTT
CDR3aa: CASSRAAEAFF